Given below is one TCR beta chain in context. This clone was counted between two and nine times. Per-nucleotide qualities are absent, and no much larger clonotype sits a single base away. The data were obtained in a study of graft-versus-host responses after intestinal transplantation (dated by TCRdb to the early 2020s). Looking at the study overall: The transplants that recipients received were multivisceral, liver-intestinal, or isolated intestinal. Every recipient was given anti-thymocyte globulin induction, followed by about three years of maintenance tacrolimus and steroids. After intestinal transplantation, graft-versus-host and host-versus-graft alloreactive T cell clones were followed in the graft, circulation and bone marrow using bulk TCR-beta CDR3 sequencing. Alloreactive clones were identified by sequencing pre-transplant mixed lymphocyte reaction products and comparing them with unstimulated pre-transplant donor and recipient T cells. A cohort of around 25 intestinal transplant recipients, including one retransplant, was enrolled, and a few patients lacking pretransplant specimens were excluded. Donor T cell macrochimerism was defined as a peak of at least 4% donor T cells among recipient peripheral blood mononuclear cells. Instead of going to the commercial service, samples from a few later patients were sequenced in-house on an Illumina MiSeq and processed with MiXCR. Study-level results and caveats: Early after transplant, peak levels of circulating GvH clones were associated with declines in HvG clones. The relatively low number and heterogeneity of intestinal transplant patients limited the conclusions. Patients with donor T cell macrochimerism had high GvH to HvG T cell clonal ratios in their allografts. GvH clones were detected in recipient bone marrow, and some appeared earlier in ileal mucosa or blood, consistent with an intestinal mucosal origin.

Read against the paper, the sample's time point label means: cells obtained before transplantation from donor or recipient. In mixed lymphocyte reactions, about 200,000 CFSE-labeled pre-transplant responders were plated with about 200,000 irradiated violet-dye-labeled stimulators and cultured for less than 7 days. After the mixed lymphocyte reaction, proliferating CD3+CD4+CFSE-low and CD3+CD8+CFSE-low responder cells were FACS-sorted on a BD Influx sorter. The library relied on the immunoSEQ multiplex PCR assay. In most patients, genomic DNA was isolated using the Qiagen DNeasy Blood and Tissue Kit and sent frozen to Adaptive Biotechnologies for TCR sequencing. Adaptive Biotechnologies carried out high-throughput TCR-beta CDR3 sequencing of genomic DNA for most patients. On the study's bioinformatics: TCR sequencing data for around 19 patients were retrieved from Adaptive's ImmunoSEQ software; three other patients were processed with MiXCR and VDJtools. CD4 versus CD8 sorting errors were corrected by removing sequences found in both subsets at a frequency ratio below 5:1. CDR3 nucleotide sequences shared between donor and recipient were removed because the origin of such sequences could not be assigned. Alloreactive clones required at least 2-fold expansion over unstimulated cells and minimum CFSE-low frequency of 0.002% (template counts) or 0.001% (read counts). Clones were considered mappable if detected in sequenced pre-transplant spleen, lymph node, or MLR CFSE-low populations of the donor or recipient. The cumulative frequency of alloreactive clones was calculated as a percentage of all sequences, weighted by copy number. TCRdb holds this immuneACCESS table with in-frame rearrangements only. Some clones are missing; in checked studies, unresolved V genes explain under half, and the rest has no known cause. From that table come the V and J calls and clone size; the DNA was used to work out D and trimming. The sample yields around 8,800 clones; around a quarter were counted once. The ten largest clones take up about 5% of the sample.

Sequences SNHLY (CDR1) and FYNNEI (CDR2) are obtained from the germline V gene. Unmatched junction bases come to 9, with V trimmed by 6 bases and J by 5 bases. The CDR3 starts with the cysteine, ends with the phenylalanine, and has 15 residues. CDR3 DNA is the only sequence kept; it has 45 bases, read in frame from the first base. The sequencing here drew on alloreactive CD8+ T cells from a mixed lymphocyte reaction culture, taken before transplantation. This sample's cell subset or site label indicates: CFSE-low proliferating T cells sorted from roughly 6-day pre-transplant mixed lymphocyte reaction (GvH or HvG direction). The sequence came from a human patient who was an organ donor for intestinal transplantation. Recombination joined TRBV2 with TRBJ2-3, with 9 middle bases fitting TRBD2. This receptor has the CDR3 CASRPIAGDIDTQYF. The nucleotides are TGTGCCAGCAGACCCATAGCGGGAGATATAGATACGCAGTATTTT.